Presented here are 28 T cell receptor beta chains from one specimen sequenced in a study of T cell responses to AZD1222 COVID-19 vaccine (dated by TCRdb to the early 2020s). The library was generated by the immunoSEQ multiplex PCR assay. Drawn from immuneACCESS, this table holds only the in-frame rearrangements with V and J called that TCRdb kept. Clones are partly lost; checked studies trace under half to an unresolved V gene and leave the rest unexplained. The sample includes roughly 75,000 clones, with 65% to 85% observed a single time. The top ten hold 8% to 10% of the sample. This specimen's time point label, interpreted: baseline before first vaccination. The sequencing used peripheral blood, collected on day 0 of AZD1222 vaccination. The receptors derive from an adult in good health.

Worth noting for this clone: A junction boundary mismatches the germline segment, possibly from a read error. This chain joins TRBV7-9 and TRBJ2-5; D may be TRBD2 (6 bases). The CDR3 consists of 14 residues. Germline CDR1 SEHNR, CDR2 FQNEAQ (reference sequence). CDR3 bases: TGTGCCAGCAGCTTAGTCGGGACTCAAGGGACCCAGTACTTC. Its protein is CASSLVGTQGTQYF.

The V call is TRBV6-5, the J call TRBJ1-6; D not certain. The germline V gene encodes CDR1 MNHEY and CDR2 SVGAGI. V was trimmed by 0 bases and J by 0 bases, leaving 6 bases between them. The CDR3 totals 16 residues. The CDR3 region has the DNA TGTGCCAGCAGTTACTCCGAAGGCTCCTATAATTCACCCCTCCACTTT. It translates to CASSYSEGSYNSPLHF.

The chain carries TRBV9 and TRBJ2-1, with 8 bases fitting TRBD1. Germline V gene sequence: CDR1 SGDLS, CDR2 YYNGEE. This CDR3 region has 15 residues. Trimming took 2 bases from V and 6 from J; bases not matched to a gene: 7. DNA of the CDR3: TGTGCCAGCAGCGTGAACTCGGACAGGGTCAATGAGCAGTTCTTC. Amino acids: CASSVNSDRVNEQFF.

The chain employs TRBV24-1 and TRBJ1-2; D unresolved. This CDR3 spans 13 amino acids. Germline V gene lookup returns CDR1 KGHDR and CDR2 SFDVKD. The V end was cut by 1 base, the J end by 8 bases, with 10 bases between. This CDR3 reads CATSDFEGSGYTF. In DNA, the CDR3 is TGTGCCACCAGTGATTTCGAAGGGTCCGGCTACACCTTC.

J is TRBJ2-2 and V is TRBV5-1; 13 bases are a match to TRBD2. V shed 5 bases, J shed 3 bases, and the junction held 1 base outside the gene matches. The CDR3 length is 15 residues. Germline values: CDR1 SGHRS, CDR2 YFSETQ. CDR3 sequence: CASRTSGGYTGELFF. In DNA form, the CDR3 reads TGCGCCAGCAGGACTAGCGGGGGGTACACCGGGGAGCTGTTTTTT.

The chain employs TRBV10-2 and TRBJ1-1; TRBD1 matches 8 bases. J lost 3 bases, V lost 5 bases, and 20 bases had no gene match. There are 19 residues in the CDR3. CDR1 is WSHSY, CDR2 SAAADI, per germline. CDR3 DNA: TGCGCCAGCAGTCGATTTGTTTACGCATCAGGGGGCGAGGACACTGAAGCTTTCTTT. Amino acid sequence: CASSRFVYASGGEDTEAFF.

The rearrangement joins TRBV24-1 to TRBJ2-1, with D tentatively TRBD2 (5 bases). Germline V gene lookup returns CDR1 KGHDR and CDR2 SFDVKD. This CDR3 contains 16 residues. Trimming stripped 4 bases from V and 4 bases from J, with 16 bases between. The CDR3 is CATSEHSAGRYNEQFF. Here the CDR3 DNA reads TGTGCCACCAGTGAACACAGTGCGGGCCGGTACAATGAGCAGTTCTTC.

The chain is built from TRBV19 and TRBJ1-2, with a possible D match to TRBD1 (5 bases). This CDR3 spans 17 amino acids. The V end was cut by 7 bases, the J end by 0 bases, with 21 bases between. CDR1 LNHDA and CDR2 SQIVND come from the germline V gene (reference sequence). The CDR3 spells CASKYGTASTSNYGYTF. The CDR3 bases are TGTGCCAGTAAATACGGGACGGCCAGCACCTCTAACTATGGCTACACCTTC.

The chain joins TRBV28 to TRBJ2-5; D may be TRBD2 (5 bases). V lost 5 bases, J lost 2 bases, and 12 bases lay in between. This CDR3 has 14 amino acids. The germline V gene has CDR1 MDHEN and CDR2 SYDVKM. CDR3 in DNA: TGTGCCAGCAGTGACGCTAGCTTACAAGAGACCCAGTACTTC. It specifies CASSDASLQETQYF.

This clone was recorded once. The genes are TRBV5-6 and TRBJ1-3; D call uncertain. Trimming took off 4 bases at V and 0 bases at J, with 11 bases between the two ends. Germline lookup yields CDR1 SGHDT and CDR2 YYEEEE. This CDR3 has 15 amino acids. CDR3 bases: TGTGCCAGCAGCCTCCACACCAGCTCTGGAAACACCATATATTTT. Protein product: CASSLHTSSGNTIYF.

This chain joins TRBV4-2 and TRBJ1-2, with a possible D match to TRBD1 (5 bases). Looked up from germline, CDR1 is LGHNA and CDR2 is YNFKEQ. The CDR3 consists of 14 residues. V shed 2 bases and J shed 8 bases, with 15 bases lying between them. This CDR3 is CASSQNRDLGGYTF. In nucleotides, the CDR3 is TGTGCCAGCAGCCAAAACCGGGACCTTGGGGGCTACACCTTC.

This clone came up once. CDR3 region: CASSLDRAEQYF. The CDR3 DNA reads TGTGCCAGCAGCTTAGACAGGGCCGAGCAGTACTTC. The chain couples TRBV7-9 to TRBJ2-7; perhaps TRBD1 as D (6 bases). Between the trimmed V and J ends, which lost 1 base and 6 bases, there was a span of 7 bases. CDR1 SEHNR and CDR2 FQNEAQ come from the germline V gene (reference sequence). The CDR3 consists of 12 residues.

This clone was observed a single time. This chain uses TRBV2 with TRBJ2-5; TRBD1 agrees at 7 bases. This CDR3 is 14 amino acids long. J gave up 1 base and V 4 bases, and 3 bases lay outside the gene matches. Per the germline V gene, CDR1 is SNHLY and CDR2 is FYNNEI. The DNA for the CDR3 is TGTGCCAGCAGTGCCCGACAGGGCCAAGAGACCCAGTACTTC. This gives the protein CASSARQGQETQYF.

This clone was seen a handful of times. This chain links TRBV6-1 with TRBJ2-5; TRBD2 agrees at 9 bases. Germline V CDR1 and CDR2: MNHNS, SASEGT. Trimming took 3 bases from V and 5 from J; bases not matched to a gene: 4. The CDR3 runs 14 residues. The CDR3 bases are TGTGCCAGCAGTGACCTAGCGGGGTCGGAGACCCAGTACTTC. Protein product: CASSDLAGSETQYF.

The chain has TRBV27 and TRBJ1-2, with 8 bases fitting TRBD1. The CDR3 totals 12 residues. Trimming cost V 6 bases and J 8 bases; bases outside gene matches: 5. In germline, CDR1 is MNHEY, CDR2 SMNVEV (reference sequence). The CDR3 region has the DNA TGTGCCAGCAGGCCGACAGGGGCCGGCTACACCTTC. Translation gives CASRPTGAGYTF.

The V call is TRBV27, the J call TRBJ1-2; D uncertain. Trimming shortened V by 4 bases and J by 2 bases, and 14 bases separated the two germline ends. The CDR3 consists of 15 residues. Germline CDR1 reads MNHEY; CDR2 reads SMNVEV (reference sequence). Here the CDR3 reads CASSYSPGINYGYTF. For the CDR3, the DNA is TGTGCCAGCAGTTACTCCCCCGGAATAAACTATGGCTACACCTTC.

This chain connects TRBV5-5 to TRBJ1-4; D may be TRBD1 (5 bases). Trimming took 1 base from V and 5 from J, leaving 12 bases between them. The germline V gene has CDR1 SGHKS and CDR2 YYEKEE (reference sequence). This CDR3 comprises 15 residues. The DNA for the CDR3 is TGTGCCAGCAGCTTGACGGGGGATCGGAATGAAAAACTGTTTTTT. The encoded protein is CASSLTGDRNEKLFF.

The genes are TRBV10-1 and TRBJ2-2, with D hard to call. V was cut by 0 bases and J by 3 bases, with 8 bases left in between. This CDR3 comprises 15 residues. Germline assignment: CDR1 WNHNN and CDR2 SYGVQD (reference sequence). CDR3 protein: CASSESRSYTGELFF. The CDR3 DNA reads TGCGCCAGCAGTGAGTCTAGGAGCTACACCGGGGAGCTGTTTTTT.

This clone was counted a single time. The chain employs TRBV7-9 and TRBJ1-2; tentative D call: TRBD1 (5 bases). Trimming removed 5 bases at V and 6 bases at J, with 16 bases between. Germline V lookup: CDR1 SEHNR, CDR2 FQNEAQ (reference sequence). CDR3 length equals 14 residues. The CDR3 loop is CASSQGAPLNGYTF. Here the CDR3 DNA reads TGTGCCAGCAGCCAAGGGGCCCCACTGAATGGCTACACCTTC.

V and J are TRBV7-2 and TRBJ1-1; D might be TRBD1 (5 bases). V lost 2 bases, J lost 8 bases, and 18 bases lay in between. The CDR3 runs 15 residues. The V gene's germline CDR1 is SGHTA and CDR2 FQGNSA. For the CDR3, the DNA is TGTGCCAGCAGCTTAACGGGTGCACGGCAGGGAGAAGCTTTCTTT. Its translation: CASSLTGARQGEAFF.

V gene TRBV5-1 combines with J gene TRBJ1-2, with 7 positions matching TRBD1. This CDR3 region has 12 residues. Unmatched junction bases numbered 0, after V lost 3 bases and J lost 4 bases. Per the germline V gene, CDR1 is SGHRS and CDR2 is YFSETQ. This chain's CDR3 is CASSSGGYGYTF. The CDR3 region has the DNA TGCGCCAGCAGCTCAGGGGGCTATGGCTACACCTTC. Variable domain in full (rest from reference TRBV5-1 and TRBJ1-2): KAGVTQTPRYLIKTRGQQVTLSCSPISGHRSVSWYQQTPGQGLQFLFEYFSETQRNKGNFPGRFSGRQFSNSRSEMNVSTLELGDSALYLCASSSGGYGYTFGSGTRLTVV.

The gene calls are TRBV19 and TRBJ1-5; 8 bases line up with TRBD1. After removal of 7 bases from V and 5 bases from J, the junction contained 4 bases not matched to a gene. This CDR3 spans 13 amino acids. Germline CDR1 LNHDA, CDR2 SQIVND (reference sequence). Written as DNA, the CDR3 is TGTGCCAGTACCGACAGGGGTGATCAGCCCCAGCATTTT. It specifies CASTDRGDQPQHF.

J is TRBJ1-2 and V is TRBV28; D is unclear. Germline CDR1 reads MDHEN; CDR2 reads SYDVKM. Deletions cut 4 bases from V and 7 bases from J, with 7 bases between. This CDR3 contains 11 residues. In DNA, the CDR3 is TGTGCCAGCAGTTCCCCCCCTGGCTACACCTTC. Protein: CASSSPPGYTF.

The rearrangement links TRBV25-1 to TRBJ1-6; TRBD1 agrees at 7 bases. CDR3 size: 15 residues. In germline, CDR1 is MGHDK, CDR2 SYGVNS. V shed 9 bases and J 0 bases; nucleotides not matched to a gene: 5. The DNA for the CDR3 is TGTGCCAGTTGGGACAGCAGCTCCTATAATTCACCCCTCCACTTT. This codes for CASWDSSSYNSPLHF.

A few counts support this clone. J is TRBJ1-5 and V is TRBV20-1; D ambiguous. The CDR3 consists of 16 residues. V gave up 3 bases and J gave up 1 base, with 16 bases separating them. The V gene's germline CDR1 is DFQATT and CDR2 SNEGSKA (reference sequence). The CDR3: CSASNSQVGSNQPQHF. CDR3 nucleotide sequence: TGCAGTGCTAGTAACTCCCAGGTAGGGAGCAATCAGCCCCAGCATTTT.

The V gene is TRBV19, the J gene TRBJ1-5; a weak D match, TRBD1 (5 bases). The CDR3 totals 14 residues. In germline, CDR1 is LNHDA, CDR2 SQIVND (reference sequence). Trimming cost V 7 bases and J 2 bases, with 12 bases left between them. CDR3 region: CASKNGGGNQPQHF. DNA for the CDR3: TGTGCCAGTAAAAACGGGGGGGGCAATCAGCCCCAGCATTTT.

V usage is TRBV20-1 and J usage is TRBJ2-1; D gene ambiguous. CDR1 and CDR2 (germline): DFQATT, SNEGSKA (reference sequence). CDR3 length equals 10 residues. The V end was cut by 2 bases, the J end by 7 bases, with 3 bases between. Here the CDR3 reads CSARRNEQFF. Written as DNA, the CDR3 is TGCAGTGCTAGAAGGAATGAGCAGTTCTTC.

DNA of the CDR3: TGTGCCACCTCAGAGGCGGGCACTGAAGCTTTCTTT. As protein: CATSEAGTEAFF. V and J are TRBV28 and TRBJ1-1; D unresolved. This CDR3 contains 12 residues. The V end lost 10 bases, the J end lost 4 bases, and 13 bases lay between the germline ends. Germline assignment: CDR1 MDHEN and CDR2 SYDVKM.